These 18 T cell receptor beta chains were all obtained from the same sample, sequenced in a study of cytotoxic CD8 clonotypes in ibrutinib-treated CLL. This table comes from immunoSEQ multiplex PCR, and its TCRdb copy is limited to in-frame clones, with some not included. The table lists about 15,000 clones, roughly four fifths of them singletons. The sequenced sample was PBMCs, obtained before ibrutinib treatment. These receptors came from a human donor with chronic lymphocytic leukemia.

This chain links TRBV27 with TRBJ2-5; TRBD1 is a possible D gene (6 bases). Germline CDR1 and CDR2: MNHEY and SMNVEV (reference sequence). V lost 5 bases, J lost 5 bases, and 21 bases lay in between. This CDR3 has 16 amino acids. The CDR3, as DNA: TGTGCCAGCAGTCCGGTTATATCAGGGGCTGGTGAGACCCAGTACTTC. This translates into CASSPVISGAGETQYF.

This sequence joins TRBV7-8 and TRBJ2-5; 9 bases map to TRBD1. Per germline, CDR1 SGHVS and CDR2 FQNEAQ. The V gene end was trimmed by 1 base and the J gene end by 4 bases; junction bases not matched to a gene: 7. The CDR3 covers 16 residues. DNA of the CDR3: TGTGCCAGCAGCTTAGAGGGACAGGGATCGGGAGAGACCCAGTACTTC. Translating it yields CASSLEGQGSGETQYF.

In the case of this clone: A read error may account for a junction end that differs from germline. This chain connects TRBV7-8 to TRBJ1-1; D is unclear. The CDR3 is 16 residues long. Germline-derived CDR1 and CDR2 are SGHVS and FQNEAQ. The CDR3, as DNA: TGTACCAGCAGCCTGTTTGAAATCGGACTGAACACTGAAGCTTTCTTT. Translated, it gives CTSSLFEIGLNTEAFF.

The chain joins TRBV28 to TRBJ2-3, with 7 bases aligning to TRBD2. The CDR3 is 16 residues long. V lost 8 bases, J lost 4 bases, and 15 bases stayed unmatched. Germline CDR1 and CDR2: MDHEN and SYDVKM. The CDR3 loop is CASFYLAGGIPDTQYF. The DNA of the CDR3 is TGTGCCAGCTTTTACCTCGCCGGGGGGATCCCAGATACGCAGTATTTT.

V is TRBV5-1 and J is TRBJ2-6, with D perhaps matching TRBD1 (5 bases). The CDR3 sequence is 18 residues long. Trimming shortened V by 0 bases and J by 2 bases, and 15 bases separated the two germline ends. The germline CDR1 and CDR2 sequences are SGHRS and YFSETQ. The CDR3 DNA follows: TGCGCCAGCAGCTTGGCCCAGGGCAAGTCGGCTGGGGCCAACGTCCTGACTTTC. This encodes CASSLAQGKSAGANVLTF.

CDR3 sequence: CASGRGGLNTEAFF. As DNA, the CDR3 is TGTGCCAGCGGGCGAGGGGGCTTGAACACTGAAGCTTTCTTT. This chain links TRBV27 with TRBJ1-1; 7 bases align to TRBD1. Germline V gives CDR1 MNHEY, CDR2 SMNVEV (reference sequence). Germline trimming cut 8 bases from V and 0 bases from J; bases unmatched to any gene: 6. This CDR3 has 14 amino acids.

The V and J genes are TRBV19 and TRBJ1-5; possible D gene TRBD1, 5 bases. Germline loops: CDR1 LNHDA, CDR2 SQIVND (reference sequence). The CDR3 runs 14 residues. V lost 7 bases, J lost 7 bases, and 17 bases lay in between. CDR3 region: CASTSRGPGQPQHF. CDR3 DNA: TGTGCCAGTACCTCGAGGGGCCCCGGCCAGCCCCAGCATTTT.

The genes are TRBV18 and TRBJ1-3; no clear D gene. The germline CDR1 and CDR2 sequences are KGHSH and LQKENI. V lost 3 bases to trimming and J lost 0 bases, with 9 bases between them. The CDR3 length is 15 residues. CDR3: CASSPGGVSGNTIYF. CDR3 DNA sequence: TGTGCCAGCTCACCGGGTGGGGTCTCTGGAAACACCATATATTTT.

This clone was seen once. The chain joins TRBV28 to TRBJ2-3; D uncertain. The germline CDR1 and CDR2 sequences are MDHEN and SYDVKM. V was cut by 2 bases and J by 4 bases, with 10 bases left in between. The CDR3 sequence is 14 residues long. The CDR3 protein is CASSLGSLPDTQYF. As DNA, the CDR3 is TGTGCCAGCAGTTTAGGCTCTTTGCCAGATACGCAGTATTTT.

The chain joins TRBV7-3 to TRBJ2-2; D gene unclear. Trimming left V 0 bases short and J 0 bases short, with 14 bases between. The CDR3 runs to 18 residues. Germline V gives CDR1 SGHTA, CDR2 FQGTGA. This CDR3 is CASSLTPVTYTNTGELFF. CDR3 coding DNA: TGTGCCAGCAGCTTAACGCCCGTTACCTACACGAACACCGGGGAGCTGTTTTTT.

The chain carries TRBV7-2 and TRBJ2-3; the match to TRBD1 covers 9 bases. This CDR3 contains 15 residues. The J segment lost 6 bases and the V segment lost 5 bases, leaving 9 bases of the junction unmatched. CDR1 and CDR2 (germline): SGHTA, FQGNSA. For the CDR3, the DNA is TGTGCCAGCAGCCTCCGGGACAGGGTGGTGGATACGCAGTATTTT. It yields the protein CASSLRDRVVDTQYF.

The rearrangement joins TRBV7-9 to TRBJ2-1, with D possibly matching TRBD2 (5 bases). This CDR3 spans 15 amino acids. Germline V CDR1 and CDR2: SEHNR, FQNEAQ (reference sequence). Trimming shortened V by 1 base and J by 6 bases, and 13 bases separated the two germline ends. CDR3 bases: TGTGCCAGCAGCTTAGAAAGCGGCCCTGGCAATGAGCAGTTCTTC. This gives the protein CASSLESGPGNEQFF.

J is TRBJ1-1 and V is TRBV29-1; D gene uncertain. V was trimmed by 3 bases and J by 8 bases, leaving 7 bases between them. The germline CDR1 and CDR2 sequences are SQVTM and ANQGSEA. The CDR3 runs to 10 residues. CDR3 residues: CSVDSGEAFF. CDR3 in DNA: TGCAGCGTTGATTCGGGAGAAGCTTTCTTT.

V gene TRBV25-1 combines with J gene TRBJ2-7, with TRBD2 as a possible D gene (6 bases). V lost 4 bases, J lost 2 bases, and 9 bases lay in between. Germline V gives CDR1 MGHDK, CDR2 SYGVNS. CDR3 size: 13 residues. For the CDR3, the DNA is TGTGCCAGCAGTGGGGGACTCCCCTACGAGCAGTACTTC. Translation: CASSGGLPYEQYF.

In nucleotides, the CDR3 is TGTGCCAGCCGGGATTACGAGCAGTACTTC. Its translation is CASRDYEQYF. The V and J genes are TRBV10-3 and TRBJ2-7, with a tentative D call TRBD2 (5 bases). Trimming removed 10 bases at V and 4 bases at J, with 8 bases between. This CDR3 has 10 residues. Germline loops: CDR1 ENHRY, CDR2 SYGVKD.

This clone was recorded once. V gene TRBV14 combines with J gene TRBJ2-7; possible D gene TRBD1, 5 bases. The CDR3 runs to 13 residues. The V gene lost 2 bases and the J gene lost 7 bases, with 12 bases spanning the gap. Germline CDR1 reads SGHDN; CDR2 reads FVKESK. The CDR3 region is CASSQQTESEQYF. The CDR3, as DNA: TGTGCCAGCAGCCAACAGACAGAGTCGGAGCAGTACTTC.

V is TRBV6-5 and J is TRBJ1-2; 7 bases are a match to TRBD1. Germline V lookup: CDR1 MNHEY, CDR2 SVGAGI. V shed 2 bases, J shed 6 bases, and the junction held 9 bases outside the gene matches. The CDR3 spans 15 residues. The CDR3 region is CASSYAKTGIDGYTF. The CDR3 DNA follows: TGTGCCAGCAGTTACGCAAAGACAGGGATCGATGGCTACACCTTC.

This rearrangement joins TRBV10-2 to TRBJ1-2; D is possibly TRBD1 (6 bases). CDR3 length equals 14 residues. Trimming left V 7 bases short and J 4 bases short, with 16 bases between. CDR1 is WSHSY, CDR2 SAAADI, per germline. The CDR3 region has the DNA TGCGCCAGCAACCCCTCGAGGACAGCCTATGGCTACACCTTC. Its protein is CASNPSRTAYGYTF.